The TCR beta chain under discussion was sequenced for a study of cytomegalovirus exposure and HLA in healthy donors. Study-level results: Analyzed later, most CMV-associated TCR beta chains appeared HLA-restricted. The only immune exposure information that was available was CMV serostatus.

As for this clone: What it recognizes is unknown.

Healthy bone marrow donors made up the donor group. Primers for the PCR totalled 60 Vbeta and 13 Jbeta. Data came from immunoSEQ multiplex PCR; TCRdb stores just in-frame clones and leaves some out. The sample shows about 120,000 clones, 81% of them seen only once. Trimming took 7 bases from V and 4 from J; bases not matched to a gene: 7. Per germline, CDR1 MNHNY and CDR2 SVGAGI (reference sequence). The CDR3 has 15 amino acids. The sequence came from a woman in her thirties or forties in good health and CMV-seronegative. This sequence joins TRBV6-6 and TRBJ2-1, with TRBD1 identical over 10 bases. The sequenced sample was PBMCs. The CDR3 DNA follows: TGTGCCAGCAACCCCGGGACAGGGGTGTACAATGAGCAGTTCTTC. It is translated as CASNPGTGVYNEQFF.